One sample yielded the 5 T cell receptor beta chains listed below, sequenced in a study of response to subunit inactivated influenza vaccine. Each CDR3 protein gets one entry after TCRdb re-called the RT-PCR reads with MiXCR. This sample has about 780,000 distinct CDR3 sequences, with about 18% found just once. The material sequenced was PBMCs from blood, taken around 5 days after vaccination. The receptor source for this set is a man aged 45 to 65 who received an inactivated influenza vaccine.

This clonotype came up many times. Here the CDR3 DNA reads TGCAGCGTTGAAGATCGGGGCAGGGCCACAGATACGCAGTATTTT. Its translation: CSVEDRGRATDTQYF. The rearrangement uses TRBV29-1 and TRBJ2-3, with D perhaps being TRBD1 or TRBD2 (5 bases each). The CDR3 has 15 residues. The germline V gene encodes CDR1 SQVTM and CDR2 ANQGSEA. V was cut by 0 bases and J by 2 bases, with 12 bases left in between.

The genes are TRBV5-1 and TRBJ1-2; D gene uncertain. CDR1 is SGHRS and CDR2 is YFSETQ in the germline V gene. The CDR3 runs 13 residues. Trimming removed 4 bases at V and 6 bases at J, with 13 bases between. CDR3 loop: CASSKGRSNGYTF. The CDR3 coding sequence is TGCGCCAGCAGCAAGGGAAGGTCCAATGGCTACACCTTC.

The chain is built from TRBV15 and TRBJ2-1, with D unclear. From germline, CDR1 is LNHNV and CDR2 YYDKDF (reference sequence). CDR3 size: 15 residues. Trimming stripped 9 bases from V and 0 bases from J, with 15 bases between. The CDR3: CATGAGATSYNEQFF. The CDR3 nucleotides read TGTGCCACGGGTGCAGGAGCCACCTCCTACAATGAGCAGTTCTTC.

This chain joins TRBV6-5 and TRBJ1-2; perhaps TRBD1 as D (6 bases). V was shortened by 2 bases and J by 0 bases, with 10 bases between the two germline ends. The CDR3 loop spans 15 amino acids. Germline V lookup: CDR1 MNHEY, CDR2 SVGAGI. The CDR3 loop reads CASSYLDRTNYGYTF. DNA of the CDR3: TGTGCCAGCAGTTACCTGGACAGAACTAACTATGGCTACACCTTC.

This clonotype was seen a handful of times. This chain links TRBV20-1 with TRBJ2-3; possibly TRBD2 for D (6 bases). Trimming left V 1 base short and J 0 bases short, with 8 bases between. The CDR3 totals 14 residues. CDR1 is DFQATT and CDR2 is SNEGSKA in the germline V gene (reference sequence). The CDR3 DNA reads TGCAGTGCTAGAGTAAGCGGGAGCACAGATACGCAGTATTTT. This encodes CSARVSGSTDTQYF.